This entry lists 32 T cell receptor delta chains sequenced from one sample in a study of Vδ1+ human thymocytes. Study results and caveats: Thymic TRG and TRD repertoires appeared highly polyclonal, with Gaussian CDR3 length distributions.

RNA was extracted from the cells and then reverse transcribed. Pooled V-gene forward primers with one constant-region reverse primer generated the CDR3 amplicons by multiplex PCR. TCRdb reanalyzed the multiplex PCR reads using CATT. The sample lists roughly 25,000 delta-chain clones, approximately 7% occurring once. Their target antigens are unknown. Sequenced: Vdelta1+ gamma-delta thymocytes from the thymus. The subset: FACS-sorted CD3+ TCRalphabeta- TCRVdelta1+ TCRVdelta2- thymocytes. These receptors all come from a girl under three years old who had congenital heart surgery.

This clone came up a few times. This chain uses TRDV1 with TRDJ1, with 10 bases aligning to TRDD3. V lost 0 bases to trimming and J lost 0 bases; unmatched junction nucleotides: 16. CDR1 is TSWWSYY and CDR2 is QGS in the germline V gene. The CDR3 spans 21 residues. Here the CDR3 DNA reads TGTGCTCTTGGGGAACTTACCTGTTCACTGGGGGATCTGGTGTACACCGATAAACTCATCTTT. This encodes CALGELTCSLGDLVYTDKLIF.

The V and J genes are TRDV1 and TRDJ1; TRDD3 matches at 12 bases. With 2 bases clipped from V and 1 base from J, the junction kept 20 bases outside the gene matches. This CDR3 spans 22 amino acids. Germline-derived CDR1 and CDR2 are TSWWSYY and QGS. DNA for the CDR3: TGTGCTCTTGGGGAAAAGAATGCCTACGCGGTACTGGGGGATACCCCCACCGATAAACTCATCTTT. Encoded protein: CALGEKNAYAVLGDTPTDKLIF.

V usage is TRDV1 and J usage is TRDJ1; no firm D call. V lost 5 bases, J lost 8 bases, and 33 bases lay in between. This CDR3 spans 19 amino acids. The germline V gene has CDR1 TSWWSYY and CDR2 QGS. The CDR3 DNA reads TGTGCTCTTGGGCCGCCTGACCCCCGACTGCATGTGCGCACAGCAAAACTCATCTTT. Translated, it gives CALGPPDPRLHVRTAKLIF.

The gene calls are TRDV1 and TRDJ1, with 7 bases that match TRDD3. The CDR3 loop spans 17 amino acids. Trimming cost V 3 bases and J 0 bases; bases outside gene matches: 10. CDR1 is TSWWSYY, CDR2 QGS, per germline. The CDR3 DNA follows: TGTGCTCTTGGGGAGCTACGTACTGGGGATTACACCGATAAACTCATCTTT. This sequence encodes CALGELRTGDYTDKLIF.

This clone has only a few counts. This rearrangement joins TRDV1 to TRDJ1; possibly TRDD3 for D (7 bases). Germline loops: CDR1 TSWWSYY, CDR2 QGS. V lost 1 base and J 0 bases, leaving 27 bases between the germline ends. The CDR3 spans 21 residues. The CDR3: CALGERLPHRRLGFHTDKLIF. The CDR3, as DNA: TGTGCTCTTGGGGAACGCCTTCCCCACCGCCGACTGGGGTTCCACACCGATAAACTCATCTTT.

The rearrangement uses TRDV2 and TRDJ1, with D maybe TRDD3 (9 bases). Germline CDR1 and CDR2: GEAIGNYY and EKD. Trimming took 6 bases from V and 0 from J, leaving 46 bases between them. CDR3 length: 25 amino acids. The CDR3 region is CACRPTYFLQLLGDENPPHTDKLIF. The CDR3 bases are TGTGCCTGTCGACCTACTTACTTCCTACAGTTACTGGGGGACGAGAACCCCCCTCACACCGATAAACTCATCTTT.

The rearrangement joins TRDV1 to TRDJ1; TRDD3 matches 11 bases. The CDR3 runs to 21 residues. The V gene's germline CDR1 is TSWWSYY and CDR2 QGS. With V trimmed by 6 bases and J by 2 bases, 23 bases remained unmatched. Here the CDR3 DNA reads TGTGCTCTTGGTTCCTACAAAGGTGTCTGGGGGATACAAGATGGAACCGATAAACTCATCTTT. It encodes CALGSYKGVWGIQDGTDKLIF.

This clone occurred a few times. This chain uses TRDV1 with TRDJ1; 8 positions agree with TRDD3. Germline loops: CDR1 TSWWSYY, CDR2 QGS. This CDR3 has 20 amino acids. Unmatched junction bases numbered 26, after V lost 1 base and J lost 10 bases. The CDR3 nucleotides are TGTGCTCTTGGGGAACCCCCCTCCTACGTAGGACTGGGGGGCTACACCCGACTCATCTTT. Protein sequence: CALGEPPSYVGLGGYTRLIF.

The rearrangement uses TRDV1 and TRDJ1; D call uncertain. V shed 0 bases and J shed 1 base, with 9 bases lying between them. The CDR3 runs to 15 residues. CDR1 is TSWWSYY, CDR2 QGS, per germline. In nucleotides, the CDR3 is TGTGCTCTTGGGGAACTCCCCCTCTCCACCGATAAACTCATCTTT. This gives the protein CALGELPLSTDKLIF.

The J gene is TRDJ1, while no V gene call was made; the table calls TRDD3, which could not be checked here. This CDR3 has 23 amino acids. The CDR3 coding sequence is TGTGCTCTTGGGGGCCGACCCGAGTTCTGGGGGATATTGGACCCCTCGTACACCGATAAACTCATCTTT. The encoded protein is CALGGRPEFWGILDPSYTDKLIF.

The J gene is TRDJ1, while no V gene call was made; whether TRDD3, the table's D call, matches the DNA was not checked. The CDR3 runs to 20 residues. The chain's CDR3 is CALGRGPLHLNWVGTDKLIF. The CDR3 DNA reads as TGTGCTCTTGGGAGGGGCCCCCTACATCTTAACTGGGTTGGGACCGATAAACTCATCTTT.

Concerning this clone itself: One end of the junction does not line up with germline, which may come from a read error. The chain links TRDV1 to TRDJ1; 13 bases are a match to TRDD3. The CDR3 is 25 amino acids. Per the germline V gene, CDR1 is TSWWSYY and CDR2 is QGS. As DNA, the CDR3 is TGTGCTCCTGGGGAACTCGTGTTTCCTAAACGTCTGGACTGGGGGATACGCGTATCCCCGAATAAACTCATCTTT. It translates to CAPGELVFPKRLDWGIRVSPNKLIF.

This chain connects TRDV1 to TRDJ1, with D perhaps TRDD3 (5 bases). This CDR3 is 21 amino acids long. CDR1 TSWWSYY and CDR2 QGS come from the germline V gene. V lost 0 bases, J lost 0 bases, and 26 bases lay in between. The CDR3 sequence is CALGELCRPTGVLSYTDKLIF. CDR3 coding DNA: TGTGCTCTTGGGGAACTATGTAGACCCACGGGGGTCCTCTCGTACACCGATAAACTCATCTTT.

This chain connects TRDV1 to TRDJ1, with a tentative D call TRDD3 (6 bases). The length of the CDR3 is 21 residues. The germline CDR1 and CDR2 sequences are TSWWSYY and QGS. V was pared by 3 bases and J by 0 bases, with 29 bases between. The CDR3: CALGDPHTVSCGTGYTDKLIF. CDR3 nucleotide sequence: TGTGCTCTTGGGGATCCTCATACAGTTTCCTGCGGTACTGGGTACACCGATAAACTCATCTTT.

V gene TRDV1 combines with J gene TRDJ1; 10 bases line up with TRDD3. CDR1 TSWWSYY and CDR2 QGS come from the germline V gene. With V trimmed by 5 bases and J by 7 bases, 16 bases remained unmatched. The CDR3 extends over 17 amino acids. This chain's CDR3 is CALGSPTGLGDRFKLIF. The DNA for the CDR3 is TGTGCTCTTGGGAGTCCTACTGGACTGGGGGATCGCTTTAAACTCATCTTT.

This sequence joins TRDV1 and TRDJ1; D is tentatively TRDD2 or TRDD3 (5 bases each). The CDR3 extends over 17 amino acids. The V gene lost 0 bases and the J gene lost 6 bases, with 20 bases spanning the gap. Germline V gene lookup returns CDR1 TSWWSYY and CDR2 QGS. The CDR3 spells CALGELLLAPSPHKLIF. Written as DNA, the CDR3 is TGTGCTCTTGGGGAACTCCTACTGGCCCCAAGCCCCCATAAACTCATCTTT.

The chain couples TRDV1 to TRDJ1; TRDD3 aligns across 13 bases. Per germline, CDR1 TSWWSYY and CDR2 QGS. The CDR3 consists of 18 residues. The ends lost 2 bases at V and 0 bases at J; junction bases unmatched: 6. CDR3 coding DNA: TGTGCTCTTGGGGAAACTTACTGGGGGATACGACACACCGATAAACTCATCTTT. This gives the protein CALGETYWGIRHTDKLIF.

The rearrangement links TRDV1 to TRDJ1, with 12 bases matching TRDD3. The CDR3 covers 24 residues. V lost 3 bases and J lost 0; bases outside the gene matches: 26. Germline V gene sequence: CDR1 TSWWSYY, CDR2 QGS. The CDR3, as DNA: TGTGCTCTTGGGGAGCGCGGGAGTCCTATCCTGGTACTGGGGGATACCCCGTACACCGATAAACTCATCTTT. It specifies CALGERGSPILVLGDTPYTDKLIF.

The V gene is TRDV1, the J gene TRDJ1; 8 bases map to TRDD3. Germline values: CDR1 TSWWSYY, CDR2 QGS. V lost 1 base, J lost 3 bases, and 13 bases stayed unmatched. This CDR3 spans 18 amino acids. CDR3 sequence reads: CALGEPSHSGGSSDKLIF. CDR3 DNA sequence: TGTGCTCTTGGGGAACCATCCCACAGTGGGGGATCGTCCGATAAACTCATCTTT.

A word on this clone: With a much larger clone just one base away, this may be a read error. V is TRDV2 and J is TRDJ1; possibly TRDD3 for D (8 bases). The CDR3 is 19 residues long. Trimming cost V 0 bases and J 0 bases, with 22 bases left between them. Germline CDR1 GEAIGNYY, CDR2 EKD. The CDR3 loop reads CACDTSSYGDTPYTDKLIF. The DNA for the CDR3 is TGTGCCTGTGACACCAGTTCCTACGGGGATACACCGTACACCGATAAACTCATCTTT.

This clone occurred a few times. This chain links TRDV1 with TRDJ1, with D maybe TRDD2 (9 bases). Germline lookup yields CDR1 TSWWSYY and CDR2 QGS. Trimming removed 2 bases from V and 1 base from J, with 35 bases in between. The CDR3 loop spans 23 amino acids. The CDR3 is CALGELAWGLPTVLGGSTDKLIF. The CDR3 DNA reads TGTGCTCTTGGGGAATTAGCATGGGGCCTTCCTACAGTACTGGGGGGGAGCACCGATAAACTCATCTTT.

This rearrangement joins TRDV1 to TRDJ1; D gene uncertain. Trimming stripped 0 bases from V and 0 bases from J, with 14 bases between. Germline V gene data show CDR1 as TSWWSYY and CDR2 as QGS. CDR3 length: 17 residues. The CDR3 region is CALGELISGPDTDKLIF. The DNA of the CDR3 is TGTGCTCTTGGGGAACTGATATCAGGACCTGACACCGATAAACTCATCTTT.

This clone has more than one count but fewer than ten. This rearrangement joins TRDV1 to TRDJ1, with D possibly matching TRDD2 (6 bases). The CDR3 covers 15 residues. The germline V gene has CDR1 TSWWSYY and CDR2 QGS. The V end lost 5 bases, the J end lost 0 bases, and 13 bases lay between the germline ends. The CDR3 region is CALGMEFLNTDKLIF. The CDR3 DNA reads as TGTGCTCTTGGGATGGAGTTCCTAAACACCGATAAACTCATCTTT.

The rearrangement links TRDV1 to TRDJ1, with 10 bases identical to TRDD3. Looked up from germline, CDR1 is TSWWSYY and CDR2 is QGS. This CDR3 is built from 20 residues. The trim removed 3 bases at V and 2 bases at J, leaving 18 bases unmatched. The CDR3 DNA reads TGTGCTCTTGGGGACCCTTCCCCTTACTGGGGGATGAGGGGAACCGATAAACTCATCTTT. Translating it yields CALGDPSPYWGMRGTDKLIF.

This clone was detected a few times. The rearrangement links TRDV1 to TRDJ1, with 12 positions matching TRDD3. Germline lookup yields CDR1 TSWWSYY and CDR2 QGS. This CDR3 contains 21 residues. The ends lost 5 bases at V and 0 bases at J; junction bases unmatched: 19. The CDR3 nucleotides read TGTGCTCTTGGGACGGCCTTCCCCTCTACTGGGGGATACAGGAACACCGATAAACTCATCTTT. It specifies CALGTAFPSTGGYRNTDKLIF.

A few counts support this clone. The gene calls are TRDV1 and TRDJ1; TRDD3 agrees at 8 bases. CDR3 length: 19 amino acids. Trimming cost V 2 bases and J 3 bases; bases outside gene matches: 17. Germline V gene sequence: CDR1 TSWWSYY, CDR2 QGS. The CDR3 DNA sequence: TGTGCTCTTGGGGAAAGGGCTTTCATAGGGTGGGATACGCCCGATAAACTCATCTTT. Its translation is CALGERAFIGWDTPDKLIF.

The chain joins TRDV1 to TRDJ1, with 10 bases matching TRDD3. With V trimmed by 0 bases and J by 0 bases, 16 bases remained unmatched. The CDR3 is 21 amino acids. The germline V gene encodes CDR1 TSWWSYY and CDR2 QGS. CDR3 coding DNA: TGTGCTCTTGGGGAACTTTCTCAAATGGTGTGGGGGATACAGTACACCGATAAACTCATCTTT. Protein product: CALGELSQMVWGIQYTDKLIF.

With respect to this clone: The sample holds other DNA sequences that translate to the same CDR3. The genes are TRDV1 and TRDJ1; 11 positions match TRDD3. The CDR3 contains 19 residues. Germline V CDR1 and CDR2: TSWWSYY, QGS. V dropped 8 bases and J dropped 1; count of bases not matched to a gene: 18. This CDR3 is CALNVPTVYWGISTDKLIF. The CDR3 DNA reads TGTGCTCTTAACGTGCCTACCGTGTACTGGGGGATAAGCACCGATAAACTCATCTTT.

The J gene is TRDJ1, the V gene TRDV1, with 11 bases lining up with TRDD3. The trim removed 3 bases at V and 1 base at J, leaving 34 bases unmatched. The CDR3 is 26 residues long. Germline assignment: CDR1 TSWWSYY and CDR2 QGS. CDR3 nucleotides: TGTGCTCTTGGGGATCCACAACCCCCTCTGGTCTCTCCGGTACTGGGGGATAAGAGGCCCACCGATAAACTCATCTTT. Its translation is CALGDPQPPLVSPVLGDKRPTDKLIF.

No V gene was called, and the J gene is TRDJ1; TRDD3, as called in the table, went unchecked against the DNA. This CDR3 comprises 18 residues. The CDR3 spells CALGEHTFPGGYTDKLIF. For the CDR3, the DNA is TGTGCTCTTGGGGAACATACCTTCCCTGGGGGATACACCGATAAACTCATCTTT.

The J gene is TRDJ1, the V gene TRDV1, with D perhaps TRDD3 (5 bases). The J gene, left out of TCRdb, was set here by checking the DNA against germline. The CDR3 has 17 residues. Trimming took 2 bases from V and 0 from J, leaving 16 bases between them. CDR1 is TSWWSYY, CDR2 QGS, per germline. CDR3 sequence: CALGESRSQGNTDKLIF. CDR3 nucleotides: TGTGCTCTTGGGGAAAGCCGAAGTCAGGGGAACACCGATAAACTCATCTTT.

This sequence joins TRDV1 and TRDJ1; perhaps TRDD3 as D (5 bases). The CDR3 extends over 19 amino acids. CDR1 and CDR2 from the germline V gene are TSWWSYY and QGS. V shed 4 bases and J shed 3 bases, with 27 bases lying between them. The DNA of the CDR3 is TGTGCTCTTGGGGTACTAGATGTTCGCCGGGGGTTTGTTTCCGATAAACTCATCTTT. This gives the protein CALGVLDVRRGFVSDKLIF.